This TCR beta chain was recorded in a study of siplizumab effects on memory and regulatory T cells. In germline, CDR1 is SGHTA, CDR2 FQGNSA. The CDR3 is made up of 12 amino acids. V dropped 5 bases and J dropped 2 bases, with 6 bases sitting between them. Study-wide results and caveats: The alloresponse seemed to draw substantially on naive T cells, which appeared more diverse than memory cells. The Treg-derived share of mappable alloreactive CD4+ clones averaged 68.8% with siplizumab and about 30% in controls. The suppressive capacity of proliferating Tregs from siplizumab cultures remained unconfirmed.

Sequencing was performed with immunoSEQ multiplex PCR; in TCRdb, only in-frame clones are kept and a portion is missing. The data hold some 100,000 clones, with approximately 91% observed a single time. As concerns this clone: Its antigen remains unknown.

This rearrangement joins TRBV7-2 to TRBJ1-2; D call uncertain. Sequenced material: CD4+ T cells sorted from blood. This sequence originates from a human donor in good health. The CDR3 bases are TGTGCCAGCAGCCCCAGGAACTATGGCTACACCTTC. As protein: CASSPRNYGYTF.